This TCR beta chain emerged from a study of blood T cell repertoires in COVID-19. Turning to the study itself: PBMCs, B-cell-depleted T cells, or T cells were the source of the cDNA or gDNA that made up the material.

Original analysis: Reference gene primer amplification gave nucleated cell count estimates. Clones were read by immunoSEQ multiplex PCR, and TCRdb kept only the in-frame ones, dropping some. V, J and clone size were drawn from that table, and D and trimming were deduced from the DNA. Among about 250,000 clones, around 90% were seen once, and the ten largest hold approximately 2.3%. The Seattle site enrolled patients during active infection and followed them longitudinally. V dropped 0 bases and J dropped 7; count of bases not matched to a gene: 3. The V gene's germline CDR1 is MGHRA and CDR2 YSYEKL. This CDR3 is 14 amino acids long.

Sequencing was done on a sample of peripheral blood. V gene TRBV4-1 combines with J gene TRBJ2-1; 7 nucleotides match TRBD1. The TCR comes from a woman aged 60 to 75 with COVID-19, enrolled during active disease. CDR3 nucleotides: TGCGCCAGCAGCCAAGAAAGACAGGGAAATGAGCAGTTCTTC. As protein: CASSQERQGNEQFF.